This T cell receptor (beta chain) is from a study of early T cells in non-severe SARS-CoV-2 infection. About the study: Sequencing targeted bulk RNA from unsorted whole blood, leaving chains unpaired. Whole-study results and caveats: Private and CD4 specificities were missed by VDJdb matching, skewed to anti-spike CD8.

There are a few counts of this clonotype. What it binds is unknown. Individual cDNA molecules were tagged with unique molecular identifiers, the study reported. MiXCR was run by TCRdb on the 5' RACE reads, yielding one entry per CDR3 protein. The table has more than 90,000 distinct CDR3 sequences, under 15% seen once. The CDR3 spans 14 residues. Per germline, CDR1 MNHNS and CDR2 SASEGT. Trimming left V 7 bases short and J 2 bases short, with 14 bases between. Sequences were obtained from whole blood. The J gene is TRBJ2-5, the V gene TRBV6-1; weak D call: TRBD2 (5 bases). The sequence derives from an adult who was a healthcare worker with PCR-confirmed SARS-CoV-2 infection or an uninfected control (not recorded which). DNA of the CDR3: TGTGCCAGCACCACACGGAGCGGTCAAGAGACCCAGTACTTC. Translated: CASTTRSGQETQYF.